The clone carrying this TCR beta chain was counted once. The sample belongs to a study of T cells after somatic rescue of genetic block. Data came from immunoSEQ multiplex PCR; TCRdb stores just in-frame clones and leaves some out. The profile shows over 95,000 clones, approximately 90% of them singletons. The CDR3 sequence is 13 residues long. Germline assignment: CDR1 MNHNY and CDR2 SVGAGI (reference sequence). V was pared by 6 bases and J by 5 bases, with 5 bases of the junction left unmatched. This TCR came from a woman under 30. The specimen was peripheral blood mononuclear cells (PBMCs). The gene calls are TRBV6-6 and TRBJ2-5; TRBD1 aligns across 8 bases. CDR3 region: CASRQGGWETQYF. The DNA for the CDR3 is TGTGCCAGCAGACAGGGGGGCTGGGAGACCCAGTACTTC.